This TCR beta chain was recorded in a study of blood T cell repertoires in COVID-19. For the study at large: The study drew acute and convalescent COVID-19 samples from the United States, Italy and Spain. In each case, the material was cDNA or gDNA derived from T cells, B-cell-depleted T cells, or PBMCs.

After removal of 4 bases from V and 4 bases from J, the junction contained 6 bases not matched to a gene. The CDR3 runs to 14 residues. Per the germline V gene, CDR1 is ENHRY and CDR2 is SYGVKD. Original data processing: Amplifying reference gene primers gave estimates of nucleated cell counts. Clones were read by immunoSEQ multiplex PCR, and TCRdb kept only the in-frame ones, dropping some. V, J and clone size are taken as reported in that table, and D and trimming were inferred from the DNA itself. This table holds approximately 260,000 clones, under 90% found once. The genes are TRBV10-3 and TRBJ1-2; TRBD1 matches 7 bases. The sample consisted of peripheral blood. The clonotype was recovered from a human donor in a cohort sampled during active COVID-19. The CDR3 sequence: CAISGAGGLYGYTF. The DNA of the CDR3 is TGTGCCATCAGTGGTGCAGGGGGTCTCTATGGCTACACCTTC.